This TCR beta chain is drawn from a study of shared clonotypes between healthy human individuals (dated by TCRdb to between 2020 and 2021). Background on the whole study: A few men and two women, aged 18 to 49 years, made up the cohort. Each donor's leukapheresis produced roughly between roughly 0.85 and 9.5 billion PBMCs. To increase sequencing depth and limit assay-specific biases, different laboratories used diverse techniques to prepare libraries and sequence TCR repertoires. For each donor, three plates each were used for CD4 naive and CD4 memory, two plates were used for CD8 naive, and one plate was used for CD8 memory. To estimate repertoire size and how much clonotypes are shared between individuals, the study performed deep sequencing of blood TCR repertoires from five healthy adults.

Broader findings and caveats from the paper: When several donors were compared, the shared fraction of clonotypes was roughly 4.8% for naive CD4, about 4% for naive CD8, 2% to 2.5% for memory CD4, and 0.4% for memory CD8. Rarefaction of sorted-subset datasets indicated incomplete sequencing despite the large sequencing depth. Sampling was restricted to blood, and TCR repertoires in tissue are likely to differ from TCR repertoires in blood. Larger estimated clonotype richness was generally found for naive subsets than for memory subsets. Pairwise subsampling indicated that sequencing depth was expected to affect the degree of clonotype sharing among donors. Compared with non-shared clonotypes, the clonotypes found in all four sorted-subset donors had higher generation probabilities. The genetic and exposure-history diversity represented was limited by the small number of donors.

Taken from cysteine to phenylalanine, the CDR3 has 13 residues. Just the 39-base CDR3 DNA is kept, in frame starting at base 1. The germline V gene yields MDHEN for CDR1 and SYDVKM for CDR2. V loses 2 bases, J loses 7 bases, and the germline ends lie 11 bases apart. This clone occurred a few times. No antigen is known for it. The input lacks base qualities; no much larger clone sits a single base away. Other nucleotide sequences in the sample specify the same CDR3. The donors were healthy, HIV-negative adults with no recently reported acute infections or vaccinations. Only Caucasian adults living in Nashville, Tennessee, USA were represented among the donors. CD4+ T cells were enriched by magnetic negative selection, after which naive cells were positively selected on CD45RA and the negative fraction was taken as the memory subset. After blood collection by leukapheresis, PBMCs were isolated using Ficoll-Histopaque density gradient centrifugation and then cryopreserved in the vapor phase of liquid nitrogen. Purity and quantity of every magnetically sorted T cell population were checked by analytical flow cytometry. Genomic DNA was isolated from every sorted fraction and measured by UV absorbance on a Nanodrop 2000c.

Using the deep immunoSEQ assay, TCR CDR3 regions were amplified from genomic DNA by multiplex PCR. For each cell subset, the extracted genomic DNA was distributed evenly across all wells of several immunoSEQ 96-well plates, and each plate served as one replicate. Each replicate PCR for sorted subsets received around 210 ng genomic DNA, equal to roughly 29,000 T cell genomes. Purified libraries were quantified with a Qubit 3.0 fluorometer, sized on a Bioanalyzer 2100, and re-quantified with the KAPA Library Quantification kit. Every immunoSEQ 96-well plate was sequenced on a dedicated single-read 150-cycle Illumina NextSeq 550 flow cell. The authors' pipeline ran thus. Because the immunoSEQ output included only junctional sequences and no quality scores, the filtering could not be the same as the filtering used for full-length reads. To assign V/J genes and CDR3, sequences were annotated using PyIR, a Python wrapper for IgBLAST v1.9, with IMGT germline references. Any read was removed if the V/J assignment was weak (E-value above 1e-6), the CDR3 was missing, or the read contained stop codons, out-of-frame junctions, or ambiguous translated residues. V3J clonotypes were defined as sequences sharing an identical inferred V gene, J gene, and CDR3 amino acid sequence. Percentage overlap between repertoires was calculated by dividing the number of shared unique clonotypes by the size of the smaller repertoire. Richness of each repertoire was evaluated using RTK rarefaction, the Chao1 estimator, and Recon v2.1 estimates of unobserved clonotypes. Generation probabilities for all TCRbeta clonotypes obtained by the gDNA method from a handful of donors were computed using OLGA. In TCRdb, the immuneACCESS table is reduced to in-frame sequences with V and J assigned. These tables do not hold every clone; where another copy was compared, an unresolved V gene accounts for under half, and the others remain unexplained. V, J and clone size are those of that table, while D and trimming were read from the DNA. The sample has approximately 2,300,000 clones on record, roughly 90% of them singletons. Approximately 0.41% of the sample lies in the top ten.

Sequenced input: naive CD4+ T cells from PBMCs. The intended sense of this specimen's cell subset or site label: CD45RA+ positively selected. This clonotype was obtained from a man aged 18 to 35 in good health. Some clones in this sample may be carry-over from other donors' samples. The chain uses TRBV28 and TRBJ1-1, with TRBD1 perhaps the D gene, on 5 matching bases. The CDR3: CASSLRQPGEAFF. The sequenced DNA is TGTGCCAGCAGTTTACGACAGCCTGGTGAAGCTTTCTTT.